One and the same sample provided the 13 T cell receptor beta chains below, sequenced in a study of blood T cell repertoires in COVID-19. The protocol was immunoSEQ multiplex PCR, while the TCRdb copy is restricted to in-frame clones and leaves out a portion. The sample includes approximately 250,000 clones, approximately 89% seen only once; the top ten take 0.95% to 1.5%. The material sequenced was PBMCs or T cells enriched from blood (not recorded which). These receptors were taken from a woman in her thirties or forties with acute COVID-19.

V and J are TRBV3-1 (or the pseudogene TRBV3-2) and TRBJ1-2; D is possibly TRBD1 (5 bases). The CDR3 length is 15 residues. The germline V and J ends were trimmed by 1 base and 6 bases, with 15 bases remaining between them. Germline CDR1 and CDR2: LGHDT and YNNKEL (reference sequence). DNA for the CDR3: TGTGCCAGCAGCCAAGGGACACTTCGTCCTCATGGCTACACCTTC. Its translation: CASSQGTLRPHGYTF.

V usage is TRBV28 and J usage is TRBJ1-5; D uncertain. V lost 5 bases and J lost 0, with 11 bases in between. Germline CDR1 MDHEN, CDR2 SYDVKM. The CDR3 spans 15 residues. The CDR3 here is CASSRYTTSNQPQHF. The CDR3 nucleotides are TGTGCCAGCAGTCGCTATACCACTAGCAATCAGCCCCAGCATTTT.

The chain recombines TRBV27 with TRBJ1-5; 7 bases line up with TRBD1. Germline loops: CDR1 MNHEY, CDR2 SMNVEV (reference sequence). The junction had 11 bases not matched to a gene; V was cut back by 5 bases and J by 7 bases. This CDR3 region has 15 residues. The CDR3 reads CASSARDRARQPQHF. The CDR3 nucleotides read TGTGCCAGCAGTGCTAGAGACAGGGCACGGCAGCCCCAGCATTTT.

The chain recombines TRBV5-1 with TRBJ2-6; D gene uncertain. Germline CDR1 is SGHRS and CDR2 is YFSETQ. This CDR3 spans 15 amino acids. Trimming shortened V by 4 bases and J by 0 bases, and 8 bases separated the two germline ends. The CDR3 spells CASSDTNSGANVLTF. CDR3 DNA sequence: TGCGCCAGCAGCGACACGAACTCTGGGGCCAACGTCCTGACTTTC.

The chain carries TRBV28 and TRBJ1-5, with 7 positions matching TRBD1. The CDR3 contains 17 residues. CDR1 MDHEN and CDR2 SYDVKM come from the germline V gene. V trimming: 6 bases; J trimming: 3 bases; junction bases outside the gene matches: 14. The chain's CDR3 is CASRSYWDSRPNQPQHF. In nucleotides, the CDR3 is TGTGCCAGCAGATCCTACTGGGACAGCCGTCCCAATCAGCCCCAGCATTTT.

This sequence joins TRBV4-1 and TRBJ1-1, with TRBD1 as a possible D gene (6 bases). With 5 bases removed from V and 1 base from J, the gap between germline ends came to 14 bases. The germline V gene encodes CDR1 MGHRA and CDR2 YSYEKL. The CDR3 is 15 residues long. CDR3 in DNA: TGCGCCAGCAGCTTGACTGGACAGTCGAACACTGAAGCTTTCTTT. Amino acids: CASSLTGQSNTEAFF.

This clone appeared a single time. The chain joins TRBV20-1 to TRBJ2-4, with TRBD1 as a possible D gene (6 bases). Germline V lookup: CDR1 DFQATT, CDR2 SNEGSKA (reference sequence). The CDR3 length is 11 residues. The V end was cut by 6 bases, the J end by 15 bases, with 18 bases between. The CDR3 protein is CSAHTGHFWYF. CDR3 DNA: TGCAGTGCCCATACGGGACATTTCTGGTACTTC.

This rearrangement joins TRBV19 to TRBJ2-2; D remains unclear. The CDR3 consists of 12 residues. Germline assignment: CDR1 LNHDA and CDR2 SQIVND (reference sequence). Between the trimmed V and J ends, which lost 4 bases and 6 bases, there was a span of 6 bases. The CDR3 DNA reads TGTGCCAGTAGTACAGGCGCCGGGGAGCTGTTTTTT. It yields the protein CASSTGAGELFF.

The rearrangement joins TRBV27 to TRBJ1-1; 7 bases match TRBD1. Trimming cost V 5 bases and J 6 bases; bases outside gene matches: 9. This CDR3 is 14 amino acids long. Germline loops: CDR1 MNHEY, CDR2 SMNVEV (reference sequence). CDR3 region: CASSVQGILAEAFF. For the CDR3, the DNA is TGTGCCAGCAGTGTACAGGGGATTTTGGCTGAAGCTTTCTTT.

This clone turned up a few times. The chain carries TRBV9 and TRBJ2-3; the D is unclear. Per germline, CDR1 SGDLS and CDR2 YYNGEE. Trimming removed 4 bases from V and 1 base from J, with 4 bases in between. This CDR3 is 12 amino acids long. The CDR3 DNA sequence: TGTGCCAGCAGCTTCGGCACAGATACGCAGTATTTT. Its protein product is CASSFGTDTQYF.

Written as DNA, the CDR3 is TGTGCCGGGTCGACAGGGGGTTACACTGAAGCTTTCTTT. It specifies CAGSTGGYTEAFF. This rearrangement joins TRBV12-3 or TRBV12-4 to TRBJ1-1; TRBD1 matches at 9 bases. The CDR3 covers 13 residues. V lost 11 bases to trimming and J lost 3 bases; unmatched junction nucleotides: 7.

Here the CDR3 reads CASSIRGEAFF. CDR3 DNA sequence: TGTGCCAGCTCTATCAGGGGTGAAGCTTTCTTT. The rearrangement uses TRBV18 and TRBJ1-1, with a weak D call TRBD1 (6 bases). The germline V gene has CDR1 KGHSH and CDR2 LQKENI. CDR3 length: 11 residues. V lost 6 bases to trimming and J lost 7 bases, with 9 bases between them.

The J gene is TRBJ1-3, the V gene TRBV18; possible D gene TRBD1, 5 bases. From germline, CDR1 is KGHSH and CDR2 LQKENI. The CDR3 extends over 17 amino acids. V was shortened by 3 bases and J by 3 bases, with 18 bases between the two germline ends. CDR3 bases: TGTGCCAGCTCACCGCCAACAGGCTCAAATTTTGGAAACACCATATATTTT. Amino acids: CASSPPTGSNFGNTIYF.